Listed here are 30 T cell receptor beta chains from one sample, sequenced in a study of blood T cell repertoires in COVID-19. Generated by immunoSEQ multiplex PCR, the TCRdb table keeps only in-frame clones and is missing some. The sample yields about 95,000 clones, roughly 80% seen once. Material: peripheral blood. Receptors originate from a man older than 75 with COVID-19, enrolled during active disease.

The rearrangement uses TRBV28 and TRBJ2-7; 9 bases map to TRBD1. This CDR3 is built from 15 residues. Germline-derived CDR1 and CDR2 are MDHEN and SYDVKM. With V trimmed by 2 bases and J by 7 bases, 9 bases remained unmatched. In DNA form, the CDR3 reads TGTGCCAGCAGTTTAGCGGGACAGGGATGGGAAGAGCAGTACTTC. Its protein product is CASSLAGQGWEEQYF.

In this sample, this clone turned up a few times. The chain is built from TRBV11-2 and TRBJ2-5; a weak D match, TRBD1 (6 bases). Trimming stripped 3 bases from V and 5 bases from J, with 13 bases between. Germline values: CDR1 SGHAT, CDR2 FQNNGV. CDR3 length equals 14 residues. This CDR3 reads CASSLFRGEETQYF. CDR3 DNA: TGTGCCAGCAGCTTGTTCAGGGGTGAGGAGACCCAGTACTTC.

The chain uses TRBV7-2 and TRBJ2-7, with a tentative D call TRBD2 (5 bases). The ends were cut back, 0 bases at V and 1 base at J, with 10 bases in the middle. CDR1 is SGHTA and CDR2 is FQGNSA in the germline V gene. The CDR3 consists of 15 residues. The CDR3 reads CASSLAGVPSYEQYF. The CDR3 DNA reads TGTGCCAGCAGCTTAGCGGGAGTCCCATCCTACGAGCAGTACTTC.

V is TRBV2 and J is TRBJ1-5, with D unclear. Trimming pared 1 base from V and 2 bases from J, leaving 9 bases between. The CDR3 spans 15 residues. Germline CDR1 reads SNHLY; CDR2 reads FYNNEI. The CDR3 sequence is CASSEVRGGNQPQHF. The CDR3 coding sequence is TGTGCCAGCAGTGAAGTTCGGGGTGGCAATCAGCCCCAGCATTTT. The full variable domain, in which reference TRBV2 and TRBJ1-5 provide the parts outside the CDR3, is EPEVTQTPSHQVTQMGQEVILRCVPISNHLYFYWYRQILGQKVEFLVSFYNNEISEKSEIFDDQFSVERPDGSNFTLKIRSTKLEDSAMYFCASSEVRGGNQPQHFGDGTRLSIL.

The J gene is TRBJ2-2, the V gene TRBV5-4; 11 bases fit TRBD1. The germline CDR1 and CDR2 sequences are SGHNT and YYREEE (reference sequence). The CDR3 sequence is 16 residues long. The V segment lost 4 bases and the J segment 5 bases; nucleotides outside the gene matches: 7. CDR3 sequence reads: CASSRGQGAETGELFF. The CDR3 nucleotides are TGTGCCAGCAGCCGCGGACAGGGGGCCGAAACCGGGGAGCTGTTTTTT.

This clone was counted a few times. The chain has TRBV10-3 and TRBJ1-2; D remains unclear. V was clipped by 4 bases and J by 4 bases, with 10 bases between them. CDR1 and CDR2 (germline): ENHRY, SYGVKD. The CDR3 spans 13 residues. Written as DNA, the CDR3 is TGTGCCATCAGTGGAGAGGCCGCCTATGGCTACACCTTC. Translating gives CAISGEAAYGYTF.

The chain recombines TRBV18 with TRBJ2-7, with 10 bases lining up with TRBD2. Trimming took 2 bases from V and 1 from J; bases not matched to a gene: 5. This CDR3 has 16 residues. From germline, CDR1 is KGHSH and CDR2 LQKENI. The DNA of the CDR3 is TGTGCCAGCTCACCAGTATCTAGCGGGGGTTCCTACGAGCAGTACTTC. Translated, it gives CASSPVSSGGSYEQYF.

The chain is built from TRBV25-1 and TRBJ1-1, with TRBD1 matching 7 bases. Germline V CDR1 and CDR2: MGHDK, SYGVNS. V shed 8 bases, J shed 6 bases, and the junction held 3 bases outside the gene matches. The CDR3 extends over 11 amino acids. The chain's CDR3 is CASGGQSEAFF. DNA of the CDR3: TGTGCCAGCGGGGGACAGTCTGAAGCTTTCTTT. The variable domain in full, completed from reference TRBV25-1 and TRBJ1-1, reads EADIYQTPRYLVIGTGKKITLECSQTMGHDKMYWYQQDPGMELHLIHYSYGVNSTEKGDLSSESTVSRIRTEHFPLTLESARPSHTSQYLCASGGQSEAFFGQGTRLTVV.

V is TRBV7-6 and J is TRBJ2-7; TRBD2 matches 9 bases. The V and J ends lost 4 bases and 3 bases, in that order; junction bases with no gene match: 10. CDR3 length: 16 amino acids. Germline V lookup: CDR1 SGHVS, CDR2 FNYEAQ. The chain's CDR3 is CASSWTPTSGNYEQYF. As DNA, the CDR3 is TGTGCCAGCAGCTGGACTCCGACTAGCGGCAACTACGAGCAGTACTTC.

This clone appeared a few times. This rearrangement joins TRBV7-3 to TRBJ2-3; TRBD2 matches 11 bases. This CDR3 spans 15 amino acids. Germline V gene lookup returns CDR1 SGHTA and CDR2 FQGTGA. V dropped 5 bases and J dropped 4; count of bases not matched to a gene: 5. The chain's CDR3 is CASSPGLAEADTQYF. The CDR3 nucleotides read TGTGCCAGCAGCCCGGGACTAGCGGAGGCAGATACGCAGTATTTT.

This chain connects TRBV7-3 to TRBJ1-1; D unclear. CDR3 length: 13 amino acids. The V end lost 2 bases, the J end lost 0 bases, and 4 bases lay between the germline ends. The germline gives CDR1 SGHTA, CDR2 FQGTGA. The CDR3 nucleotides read TGTGCCAGCAGCTTAGACATGAACACTGAAGCTTTCTTT. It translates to CASSLDMNTEAFF.

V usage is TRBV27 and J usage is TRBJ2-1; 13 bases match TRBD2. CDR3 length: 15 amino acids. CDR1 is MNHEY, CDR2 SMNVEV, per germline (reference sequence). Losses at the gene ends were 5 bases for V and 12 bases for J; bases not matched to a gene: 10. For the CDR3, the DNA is TGTGCCAGCAGTGGGGGACTAGCGGGACACAACCGGCAGTTCTTC. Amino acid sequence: CASSGGLAGHNRQFF.

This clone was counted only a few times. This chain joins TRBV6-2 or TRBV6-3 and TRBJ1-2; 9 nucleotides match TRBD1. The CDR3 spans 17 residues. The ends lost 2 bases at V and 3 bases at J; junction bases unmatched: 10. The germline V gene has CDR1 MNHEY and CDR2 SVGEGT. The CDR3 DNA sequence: TGTGCCAGCAGTTACCGTCGAACCGGGACAGGGCACTATGGCTACACCTTC. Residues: CASSYRRTGTGHYGYTF.

For the CDR3, the DNA is TGTGCCACCAAAGGCAGGCGGGAAGGGGACAATGAGCAGTTCTTC. Protein product: CATKGRREGDNEQFF. The chain uses TRBV18 and TRBJ2-1, with TRBD2 as a possible D gene (6 bases). With 10 bases removed from V and 5 bases from J, the gap between germline ends came to 21 bases. The CDR3 is 15 residues long. Germline loops: CDR1 KGHSH, CDR2 LQKENI.

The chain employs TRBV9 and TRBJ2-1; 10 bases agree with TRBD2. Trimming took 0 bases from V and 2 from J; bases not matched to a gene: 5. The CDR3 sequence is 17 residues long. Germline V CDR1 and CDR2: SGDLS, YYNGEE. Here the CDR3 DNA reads TGTGCCAGCAGCGTAGCGGATCTAGCGGGGGCCTACAATGAGCAGTTCTTC. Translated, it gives CASSVADLAGAYNEQFF. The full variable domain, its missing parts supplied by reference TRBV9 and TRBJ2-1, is DSGVTQTPKHLITATGQRVTLRCSPRSGDLSVYWYQQSLDQGLQFLIQYYNGEERAKGNILERFSAQQFPDLHSELNLSSLELGDSALYFCASSVADLAGAYNEQFFGPGTRLTVL.

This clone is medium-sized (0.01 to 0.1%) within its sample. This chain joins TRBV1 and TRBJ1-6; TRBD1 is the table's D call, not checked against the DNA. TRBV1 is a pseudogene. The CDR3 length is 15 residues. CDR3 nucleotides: TGCACCAGCAGCCAAAACCCAGTTGATAATTCACCCCTCCACTTT. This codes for CTSSQNPVDNSPLHF.

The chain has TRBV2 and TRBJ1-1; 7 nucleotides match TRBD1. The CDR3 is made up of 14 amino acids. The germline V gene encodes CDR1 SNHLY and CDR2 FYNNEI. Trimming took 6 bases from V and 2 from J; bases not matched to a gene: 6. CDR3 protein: CASRTGIQNTEAFF. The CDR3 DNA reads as TGTGCCAGCAGGACAGGGATTCAAAACACTGAAGCTTTCTTT. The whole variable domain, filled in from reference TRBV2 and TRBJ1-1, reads EPEVTQTPSHQVTQMGQEVILRCVPISNHLYFYWYRQILGQKVEFLVSFYNNEISEKSEIFDDQFSVERPDGSNFTLKIRSTKLEDSAMYFCASRTGIQNTEAFFGQGTRLTVV.

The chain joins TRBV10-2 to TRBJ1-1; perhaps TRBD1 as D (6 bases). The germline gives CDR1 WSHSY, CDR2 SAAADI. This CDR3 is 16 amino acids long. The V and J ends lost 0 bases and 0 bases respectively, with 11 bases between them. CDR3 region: CASSESIGGMNTEAFF. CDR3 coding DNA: TGCGCCAGCAGTGAGTCGATAGGGGGAATGAACACTGAAGCTTTCTTT.

The CDR3 region has the DNA TGTGCCAGCAGCTCAGCGGGATCCCTCCCCTACGAGCAGTACTTC. It translates to CASSSAGSLPYEQYF. The chain combines TRBV28 with TRBJ2-7, with 7 positions matching TRBD2. With 6 bases clipped from V and 2 bases from J, the junction kept 10 bases outside the gene matches. Germline V CDR1 and CDR2: MDHEN, SYDVKM. The CDR3 is made up of 15 amino acids. Full variable domain (rest looked up from reference TRBV28 and TRBJ2-7): DVKVTQSSRYLVKRTGEKVFLECVQDMDHENMFWYRQDPGLGLRLIYFSYDVKMKEKGDIPEGYSVSREKKERFSLILESASTNQTSMYLCASSSAGSLPYEQYFGPGTRLTVT.

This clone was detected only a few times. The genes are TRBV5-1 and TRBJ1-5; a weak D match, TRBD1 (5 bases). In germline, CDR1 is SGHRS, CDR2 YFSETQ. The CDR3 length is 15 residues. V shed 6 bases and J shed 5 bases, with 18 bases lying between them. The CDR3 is CASKDGAGNDQPQHF. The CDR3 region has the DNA TGCGCCAGCAAGGATGGGGCAGGGAACGATCAGCCCCAGCATTTT.

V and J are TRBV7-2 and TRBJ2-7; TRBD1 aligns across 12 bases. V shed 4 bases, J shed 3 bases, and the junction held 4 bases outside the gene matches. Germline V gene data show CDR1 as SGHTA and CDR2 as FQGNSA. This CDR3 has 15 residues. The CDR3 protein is CASSWGQGAIYEQYF. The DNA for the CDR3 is TGTGCCAGCAGCTGGGGACAGGGGGCAATCTACGAGCAGTACTTC.

CDR3 in amino acids: CASSLNQGAASPLHF. The CDR3 nucleotides are TGTGCCAGCAGCTTAAACCAGGGGGCAGCTTCACCCCTCCACTTT. The chain has TRBV7-9 and TRBJ1-6; TRBD1 matches at 8 bases. V dropped 2 bases and J dropped 9; count of bases not matched to a gene: 6. From germline, CDR1 is SEHNR and CDR2 FQNEAQ (reference sequence). The CDR3 is made up of 15 amino acids.

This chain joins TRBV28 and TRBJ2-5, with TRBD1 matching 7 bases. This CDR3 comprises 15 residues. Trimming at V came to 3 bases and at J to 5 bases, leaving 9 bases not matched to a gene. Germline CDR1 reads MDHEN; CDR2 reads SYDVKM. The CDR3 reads CASSLAAGGMETQYF. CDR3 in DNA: TGTGCCAGCAGTTTGGCGGCAGGGGGAATGGAGACCCAGTACTTC.

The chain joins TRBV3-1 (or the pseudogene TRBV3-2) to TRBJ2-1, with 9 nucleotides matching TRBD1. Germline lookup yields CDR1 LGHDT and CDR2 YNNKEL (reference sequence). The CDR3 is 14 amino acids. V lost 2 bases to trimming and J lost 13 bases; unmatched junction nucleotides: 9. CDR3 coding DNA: TGTGCCAGCAGCCAATCCGGGACAGGGCTTTATCAGTTCTTC. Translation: CASSQSGTGLYQFF.

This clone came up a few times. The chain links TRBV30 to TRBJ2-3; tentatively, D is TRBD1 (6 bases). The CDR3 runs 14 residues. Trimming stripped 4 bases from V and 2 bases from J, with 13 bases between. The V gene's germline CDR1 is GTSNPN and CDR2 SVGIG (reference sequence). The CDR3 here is CAWISDSLTDTQYF. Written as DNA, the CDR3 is TGTGCCTGGATCTCGGACAGCCTCACAGATACGCAGTATTTT.

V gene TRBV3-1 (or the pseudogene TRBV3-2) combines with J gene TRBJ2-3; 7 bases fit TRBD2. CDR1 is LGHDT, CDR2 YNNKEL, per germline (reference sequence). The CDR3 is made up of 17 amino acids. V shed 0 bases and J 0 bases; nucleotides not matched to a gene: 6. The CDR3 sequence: CASSQERWRGSTDTQYF. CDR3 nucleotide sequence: TGTGCCAGCAGCCAAGAAAGATGGCGGGGGAGCACAGATACGCAGTATTTT.

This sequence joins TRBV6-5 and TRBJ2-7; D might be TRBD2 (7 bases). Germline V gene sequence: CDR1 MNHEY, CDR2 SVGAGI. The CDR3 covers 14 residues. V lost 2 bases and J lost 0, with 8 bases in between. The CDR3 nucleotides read TGTGCCAGCAGTTACAGGGGGGGCTCCTACGAGCAGTACTTC. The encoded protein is CASSYRGGSYEQYF.

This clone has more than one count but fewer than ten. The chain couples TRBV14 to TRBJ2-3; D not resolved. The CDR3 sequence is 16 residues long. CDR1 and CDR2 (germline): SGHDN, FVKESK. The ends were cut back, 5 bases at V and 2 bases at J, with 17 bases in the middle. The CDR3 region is CASSYLRGLNTDTQYF. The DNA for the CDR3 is TGTGCCAGCAGCTATCTGAGAGGTCTTAACACAGATACGCAGTATTTT.

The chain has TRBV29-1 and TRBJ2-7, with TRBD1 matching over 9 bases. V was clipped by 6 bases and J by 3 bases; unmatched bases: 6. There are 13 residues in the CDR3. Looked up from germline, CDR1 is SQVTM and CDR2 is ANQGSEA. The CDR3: CSVEGQGNYEQYF. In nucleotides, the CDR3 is TGCAGCGTCGAGGGACAGGGAAACTACGAGCAGTACTTC.

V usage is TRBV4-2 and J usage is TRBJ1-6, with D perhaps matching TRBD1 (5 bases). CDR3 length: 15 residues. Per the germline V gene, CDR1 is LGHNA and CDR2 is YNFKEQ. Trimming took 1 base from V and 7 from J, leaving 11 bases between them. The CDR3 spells CASSQGGAGNSPLHF. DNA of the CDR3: TGTGCCAGCAGCCAAGGGGGCGCGGGGAATTCACCCCTCCACTTT.